This is a list of T cell receptor beta chains from one sample in a study of cytomegalovirus exposure and HLA in healthy donors. Method: immunoSEQ multiplex PCR; TCRdb's copy keeps in-frame clones and lacks some. The sample has fewer than 250,000 clones, approximately 86% seen once. Material: PBMCs. The receptors derive from a woman under 30 in good health and CMV-seronegative. Both conserved end residues are part of each CDR3. The order of the fields is V gene, J gene, clone size, D gene, CDR3 DNA, CDR3 protein. A D gene is named only where the DNA matches it firmly. Part of the rows lack a size; the others show once, few, many or a class for expanded clones.

v_call: TRBV11-2; j_call: TRBJ2-1; clone_size: few; d_call: .; cdr3_nt: TGTGCCAGCAGCGGCAGGGTTTCCTACAATGAGCAGTTCTTC; cdr3_aa: CASSGRVSYNEQFF
v_call: TRBV6-4; j_call: TRBJ2-3; clone_size: .; d_call: TRBD2; cdr3_nt: TGTGCCAGCAGCACTAGCGGGGGTAGCACAGATACGCAGTATTTT; cdr3_aa: CASSTSGGSTDTQYF
v_call: TRBV7-2; j_call: TRBJ2-3; clone_size: .; d_call: TRBD2; cdr3_nt: TGTGCCAGCAGCTTAATGGCGGGAGCGGCAGATACGCAGTATTTT; cdr3_aa: CASSLMAGAADTQYF
v_call: TRBV19; j_call: TRBJ2-5; clone_size: few; d_call: .; cdr3_nt: TGTGCCAGTAGTCAGACAGGACAAGAGACCCAGTACTTC; cdr3_aa: CASSQTGQETQYF
v_call: TRBV7-9; j_call: TRBJ1-6; clone_size: .; d_call: TRBD1; cdr3_nt: TGTGCCAGCCGACGGACAGGGGGTAATTCACCCCTCCACTTT; cdr3_aa: CASRRTGGNSPLHF
v_call: TRBV18; j_call: TRBJ2-1; clone_size: once; d_call: TRBD2; cdr3_nt: TGTGCCAGCTCCCCCCTTCCGGGACTAGCGGACTACAATGAGCAGTTCTTC; cdr3_aa: CASSPLPGLADYNEQFF
v_call: TRBV18; j_call: TRBJ2-1; clone_size: .; d_call: TRBD2; cdr3_nt: TGTGCCAGCTCACTTGGTTGGACTAGCGGACTCAATGAGCAGTTCTTC; cdr3_aa: CASSLGWTSGLNEQFF
v_call: TRBV27; j_call: TRBJ2-1; clone_size: .; d_call: TRBD2; cdr3_nt: TGTGCCATCAGTCGAGTCGCGGGGGGACAATACAATGAGCAGTTCTTC; cdr3_aa: CAISRVAGGQYNEQFF
v_call: TRBV4-1; j_call: TRBJ1-3; clone_size: .; d_call: .; cdr3_nt: TGCGCCAGCGAAGGGTCGGGAAACGCCATATATTTT; cdr3_aa: CASEGSGNAIYF
v_call: TRBV19; j_call: TRBJ2-3; clone_size: .; d_call: TRBD2; cdr3_nt: TGTGCCAGTAGCCCTCGGGGGGAAGGCACAGATACGCAGTATTTT; cdr3_aa: CASSPRGEGTDTQYF
v_call: TRBV4-1; j_call: TRBJ2-7; clone_size: .; d_call: TRBD2; cdr3_nt: TGCGCCAGCAGCCAAGGACCGACTAGCGGGGGGGCCGCCTACGAGCAGTACTTC; cdr3_aa: CASSQGPTSGGAAYEQYF
v_call: TRBV4-2; j_call: TRBJ2-1; clone_size: .; d_call: TRBD2; cdr3_nt: TGTGCCAGCAGCCAAGAGTCCTCGGGACTAGCAGACAATGAGCAGTTCTTC; cdr3_aa: CASSQESSGLADNEQFF
v_call: TRBV5-4; j_call: TRBJ2-7; clone_size: .; d_call: TRBD1; cdr3_nt: TGTGCCAGCAGCTTGGCCGGACAGGGAGTCACCTACGAGCAGTACTTC; cdr3_aa: CASSLAGQGVTYEQYF
v_call: TRBV7-9; j_call: TRBJ2-2; clone_size: .; d_call: .; cdr3_nt: TGTGCCAGCAGCTCGGGACACTCCCTGGGCGACACCGGGGAGCTGTTTTTT; cdr3_aa: CASSSGHSLGDTGELFF
v_call: TRBV13; j_call: TRBJ1-2; clone_size: .; d_call: TRBD1; cdr3_nt: TGTGCCAGCAGCAAAAACAGGGGCAACTATGGCTACACCTTC; cdr3_aa: CASSKNRGNYGYTF
v_call: TRBV11-3; j_call: TRBJ1-1; clone_size: .; d_call: .; cdr3_nt: TGTGCCAGCAGTCAAGCCGCTGAAGCTTTCTTT; cdr3_aa: CASSQAAEAFF
v_call: TRBV29-1; j_call: TRBJ2-2; clone_size: .; d_call: .; cdr3_nt: TGCAGCGTCGGGACTCCGAACACCGGGGAGCTGTTTTTT; cdr3_aa: CSVGTPNTGELFF
v_call: TRBV30; j_call: TRBJ1-5; clone_size: .; d_call: .; cdr3_nt: TGTGCCTGGAGTGTTCAGGGCCATCAGCCCCAGCATTTT; cdr3_aa: CAWSVQGHQPQHF
v_call: TRBV7-9; j_call: TRBJ1-2; clone_size: .; d_call: .; cdr3_nt: TGTGCCAGCAGCTTCGGTCAAAACTATGGCTACACCTTC; cdr3_aa: CASSFGQNYGYTF
v_call: TRBV5-1; j_call: TRBJ1-2; clone_size: .; d_call: .; cdr3_nt: TGCGCCAGCAGTCCAACGGACACCTATGGCTACACCTTC; cdr3_aa: CASSPTDTYGYTF
v_call: TRBV4-1; j_call: TRBJ1-3; clone_size: .; d_call: .; cdr3_nt: TGCGCCAGCAGCCAAGTCGGTGCAGGGTCTGGAAACACCATATATTTT; cdr3_aa: CASSQVGAGSGNTIYF
v_call: TRBV7-9; j_call: TRBJ1-1; clone_size: .; d_call: TRBD1; cdr3_nt: TGTGCCAGCAGCCCGCGGACAGGGGCTGGAAACACTGAAGCTTTCTTT; cdr3_aa: CASSPRTGAGNTEAFF
v_call: TRBV11-2; j_call: TRBJ1-5; clone_size: .; d_call: TRBD1; cdr3_nt: TGTGCCAGCAGCTTAGGGGGGACAGGGGGCAATCAGCCCCAGCATTTT; cdr3_aa: CASSLGGTGGNQPQHF
v_call: TRBV6-5; j_call: TRBJ1-1; clone_size: few; d_call: .; cdr3_nt: TGTGCCAGCAGGATGACAGCGAACACTGAAGCTTTCTTT; cdr3_aa: CASRMTANTEAFF
v_call: TRBV18; j_call: TRBJ2-5; clone_size: .; d_call: TRBD1; cdr3_nt: TGTGCCAGCTCACCGGGACAGGCCCAAGAGACCCAGTACTTC; cdr3_aa: CASSPGQAQETQYF
v_call: TRBV30; j_call: TRBJ1-5; clone_size: .; d_call: .; cdr3_nt: TGTGCCTGGAGTGTGAAGGGGAGCAATCAGCCCCAGCATTTT; cdr3_aa: CAWSVKGSNQPQHF
v_call: TRBV9; j_call: TRBJ2-3; clone_size: .; d_call: TRBD1; cdr3_nt: TGTGCCAGCAGCGACAGGGGTGATACGCAGTATTTT; cdr3_aa: CASSDRGDTQYF
v_call: TRBV29-1; j_call: TRBJ2-3; clone_size: .; d_call: .; cdr3_nt: TGCACCACTGGAGGGCGGGACACAGATACGCAGTATTTT; cdr3_aa: CTTGGRDTDTQYF
v_call: TRBV7-2; j_call: TRBJ2-7; clone_size: .; d_call: .; cdr3_nt: TGTGCCAGCAGCAGAAGGGACTTCCCGGTTTACGAGCAGTACTTC; cdr3_aa: CASSRRDFPVYEQYF
v_call: TRBV5-5; j_call: TRBJ2-1; clone_size: .; d_call: TRBD1; cdr3_nt: TGTGCCAGCAGCTTTTCAGGGCAGGGGGATGGCCATGAGCAGTTCTTC; cdr3_aa: CASSFSGQGDGHEQFF
v_call: TRBV19; j_call: TRBJ2-3; clone_size: once; d_call: TRBD2; cdr3_nt: TGTGCCAGTAGTACTCCCCCCGGGACTAGCGGAAGCACAGATACGCAGTATTTT; cdr3_aa: CASSTPPGTSGSTDTQYF
v_call: TRBV5-5; j_call: TRBJ1-1; clone_size: .; d_call: .; cdr3_nt: TGTGCCAGCAGCTTCGGGGGGGCCCCGGGGGAAGCTTTCTTT; cdr3_aa: CASSFGGAPGEAFF
v_call: TRBV28; j_call: TRBJ2-5; clone_size: once; d_call: TRBD2; cdr3_nt: TGTGCCAGCAGTCCCGGGGGGCAAGAGACCCAGTACTTC; cdr3_aa: CASSPGGQETQYF
v_call: TRBV28; j_call: TRBJ2-7; clone_size: .; d_call: .; cdr3_nt: TGTGCCAGCAGGAGGACAGTCTACGAGCAGTACTTC; cdr3_aa: CASRRTVYEQYF
v_call: TRBV5-1; j_call: TRBJ2-5; clone_size: .; d_call: .; cdr3_nt: TGCGCCAGCGGCCCTCCTAGCGCTCAAGAGACCCAGTACTTC; cdr3_aa: CASGPPSAQETQYF
v_call: TRBV9; j_call: TRBJ2-5; clone_size: .; d_call: TRBD2; cdr3_nt: TGTGCCAGCAGCGTAGGACTAGCGGGAGGGATCCTCCAAGAGACCCAGTACTTC; cdr3_aa: CASSVGLAGGILQETQYF
v_call: TRBV9; j_call: TRBJ2-5; clone_size: .; d_call: .; cdr3_nt: TGTGCCAGCAGCGTAGGGGTAGCCGCGGCGGGAGAGACCCAGTACTTC; cdr3_aa: CASSVGVAAAGETQYF
v_call: TRBV6-5; j_call: TRBJ1-1; clone_size: once; d_call: TRBD1; cdr3_nt: TGTGCCAGCAGTAGGGGGACAGGGTTGCGCACTGAAGCTCTCTTT; cdr3_aa: CASSRGTGLRTEALF
v_call: TRBV7-3; j_call: TRBJ2-5; clone_size: .; d_call: TRBD2; cdr3_nt: TGTGCCAGCAGCTTACGCCTAGCGGGAGAGGCGACCCAGTACTTC; cdr3_aa: CASSLRLAGEATQYF
v_call: TRBV11-3; j_call: TRBJ2-5; clone_size: few; d_call: .; cdr3_nt: TGTGCCAGCAGGGGTGGGTCGGGGGATGAGACCCAGTACTTC; cdr3_aa: CASRGGSGDETQYF